The 8 T cell receptor beta chains in this list originate from one sample, sequenced in a study of blood T cell repertoires in COVID-19. The protocol was immunoSEQ multiplex PCR, while the TCRdb copy is restricted to in-frame clones and leaves out a portion. The sample has roughly 500,000 clones; approximately 90% are singletons. The sample comprised PBMCs or T cells enriched from blood (not recorded which). These receptors came from a woman in her 40s who had recovered from COVID-19.

The V and J genes are TRBV27 and TRBJ1-6; TRBD1 might be the D (6 bases). The CDR3 consists of 17 residues. Trimming pared 5 bases from V and 8 bases from J, leaving 22 bases between. The germline V gene encodes CDR1 MNHEY and CDR2 SMNVEV (reference sequence). DNA of the CDR3: TGTGCCAGCAGTGTACTGCAGGGGATGGAAGGAGATTCACCCCTCCACTTT. Amino acids: CASSVLQGMEGDSPLHF.

The chain is built from TRBV6-2 or TRBV6-3 and TRBJ2-1; TRBD2 agrees at 11 bases. J was trimmed by 4 bases and V by 7 bases; bases with no gene match: 12. The CDR3 consists of 17 residues. The germline V gene encodes CDR1 MNHEY and CDR2 SVGEGT. Here the CDR3 reads CASTYPSGTSGYNEQFF. Here the CDR3 DNA reads TGTGCCAGCACTTATCCTTCCGGGACTAGCGGTTACAATGAGCAGTTCTTC.

This sequence joins TRBV6-6 and TRBJ1-1; no clear D gene. Trimming shortened V by 1 base and J by 2 bases, and 11 bases separated the two germline ends. This CDR3 is 15 amino acids long. The germline V gene has CDR1 MNHNY and CDR2 SVGAGI (reference sequence). As DNA, the CDR3 is TGTGCCAGCAGTTACTTGGCAGCAGGAAACACTGAAGCTTTCTTT. It translates to CASSYLAAGNTEAFF.

This chain uses TRBV5-1 with TRBJ1-3, with 7 positions matching TRBD1. Per the germline V gene, CDR1 is SGHRS and CDR2 is YFSETQ. This CDR3 contains 17 residues. The V gene end was trimmed by 0 bases and the J gene end by 0 bases; junction bases not matched to a gene: 6. The CDR3 bases are TGCGCCAGCAGCTTGGAAGGGGGCACTTACTCTGGAAACACCATATATTTT. It encodes CASSLEGGTYSGNTIYF. Combining the CDR3 with reference TRBV5-1 and TRBJ1-3 gives the whole variable domain KAGVTQTPRYLIKTRGQQVTLSCSPISGHRSVSWYQQTPGQGLQFLFEYFSETQRNKGNFPGRFSGRQFSNSRSEMNVSTLELGDSALYLCASSLEGGTYSGNTIYFGEGSWLTVV.

This chain connects TRBV7-9 to TRBJ1-2; tentatively, D is TRBD1 (6 bases). Germline lookup yields CDR1 SEHNR and CDR2 FQNEAQ (reference sequence). The V end lost 3 bases, the J end lost 3 bases, and 11 bases lay between the germline ends. The CDR3 sequence is 14 residues long. This chain's CDR3 is CASSLQGRDYGYTF. The CDR3 DNA sequence: TGTGCCAGCAGCTTGCAGGGGAGGGACTATGGCTACACCTTC.

This chain links TRBV6-1 with TRBJ2-4, with TRBD1 as a possible D gene (5 bases). The CDR3 runs to 18 residues. V was clipped by 4 bases and J by 0 bases, with 19 bases between them. Per germline, CDR1 MNHNS and CDR2 SASEGT. CDR3 loop: CASSVFVTGDLAKNIQYF. The CDR3 DNA is TGTGCCAGCAGTGTCTTCGTTACAGGCGATCTAGCCAAAAACATTCAGTACTTC.

This clone was seen once. The gene calls are TRBV15 and TRBJ1-3; 7 nucleotides agree with TRBD1. There are 15 residues in the CDR3. V gave up 2 bases and J gave up 5 bases; unmatched junction bases: 6. In germline, CDR1 is LNHNV, CDR2 YYDKDF (reference sequence). The DNA for the CDR3 is TGTGCCACCAGCAGACCAGGACAGGAAAGAAACACCATATATTTT. It codes for CATSRPGQERNTIYF. Filled out from reference TRBV15 and TRBJ1-3, the complete variable domain reads DAMVIQNPRYQVTQFGKPVTLSCSQTLNHNVMYWYQQKSSQAPKLLFHYYDKDFNNEADTPDNFQSRRPNTSFCFLDIRSPGLGDTAMYLCATSRPGQERNTIYFGEGSWLTVV.

This sequence joins TRBV12-3 or TRBV12-4 and TRBJ2-3; no reliable D call. V lost 3 bases and J lost 3, with 7 bases in between. This CDR3 is built from 13 residues. For the CDR3, the DNA is TGTGCCAGCAGTTTGCAGTTTACAGATACGCAGTATTTT. Protein: CASSLQFTDTQYF.